Sequencing of this T cell receptor beta chain was carried out in a study of blood T cell repertoires in COVID-19. Looking at the study overall: The United States, Italy and Spain were the sources of the acute and convalescent COVID-19 samples. Sources were T cells, B-cell-depleted T cells, or PBMCs; the material itself was cDNA or gDNA.

Original analysis: Using reference gene primer amplification, nucleated cell counts were estimated. Here immunoSEQ multiplex PCR was the method, and the copy in TCRdb shows in-frame clones only, minus some. V and J calls and clone size come straight from that table; D and trimming were deduced from the DNA. The table shows 95,000 to 110,000 clones, with approximately 91% occurring only once. This clonotype originated in a human donor in a cohort sampled during active COVID-19. Sequences were obtained from peripheral blood.

CDR3 amino acids: CASSRPLRDRGWGEKLFF. In nucleotides, the CDR3 is TGTGCCAGTAGCCGACCCCTCCGGGACAGGGGGTGGGGTGAAAAACTGTTTTTT. The chain is built from TRBV19 and TRBJ1-4; 11 nucleotides agree with TRBD1. The CDR3 has 18 residues. V lost 6 bases to trimming and J lost 7 bases; unmatched junction nucleotides: 16. The germline V gene has CDR1 LNHDA and CDR2 SQIVND (reference sequence).